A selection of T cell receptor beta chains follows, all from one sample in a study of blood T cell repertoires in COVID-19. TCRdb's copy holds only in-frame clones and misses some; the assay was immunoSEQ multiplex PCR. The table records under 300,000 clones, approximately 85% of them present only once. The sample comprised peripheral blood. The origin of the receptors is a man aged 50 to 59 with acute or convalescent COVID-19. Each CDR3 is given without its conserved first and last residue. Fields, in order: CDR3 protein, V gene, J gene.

CDR3: ASSLGAGGKETQY
V: TRBV7-3
J: TRBJ2-5

CDR3: ASSPSGGAYEQY
V: TRBV18
J: TRBJ2-7

CDR3: ASIGQGITGELF
V: TRBV19
J: TRBJ2-2

CDR3: SVVWSSNEQF
V: TRBV29-1
J: TRBJ2-1

CDR3: ASSRSGHQNTEAF
V: TRBV19
J: TRBJ1-1

CDR3: ASSGYRDTTPLQY
V: TRBV2
J: TRBJ2-7

CDR3: ASSPLGRGRNSNQPQH
V: TRBV27
J: TRBJ1-5

CDR3: ASSPPQVTNTGELF
V: TRBV5-1
J: TRBJ2-2

CDR3: ASSPREGTSRVG
V: TRBV18
J: TRBJ2-7

CDR3: ASSHPRGTYNEQF
V: TRBV4-2
J: TRBJ2-1

CDR3: ASSLFRLAGDHEQY
V: TRBV5-1
J: TRBJ2-7

CDR3: ASTPGGASYNEQF
V: TRBV2
J: TRBJ2-1

CDR3: ASSPRDITYEQY
V: TRBV4-1
J: TRBJ2-7

CDR3: AWSRDIYGYT
V: TRBV30
J: TRBJ1-2

CDR3: ASRGTLGPYNEQF
V: TRBV5-1
J: TRBJ2-1

CDR3: ATKGGQNYEQY
V: TRBV19
J: TRBJ2-7

CDR3: ASSPTGMTEAF
V: TRBV7-3
J: TRBJ1-1

CDR3: ASGQAYGYT
V: TRBV30
J: TRBJ1-2

CDR3: ASSIQGDSNQPQH
V: TRBV6-5
J: TRBJ1-5

CDR3: AWILPRDRSYEQY
V: TRBV30
J: TRBJ2-7

CDR3: ASSKTGSGETQY
V: TRBV27
J: TRBJ2-5

CDR3: ASSVSVRGGETQY
V: TRBV9
J: TRBJ2-5

CDR3: ASSSTSGSKSEQF
V: TRBV2
J: TRBJ2-1

CDR3: ASSIAAGDTEAF
V: TRBV19
J: TRBJ1-1

CDR3: ASSLRGNQPQH
V: TRBV7-2
J: TRBJ1-5

CDR3: ASSWGGNQPQH
V: TRBV7-9
J: TRBJ1-5

CDR3: ASSPRDNSGANVLT
V: TRBV13
J: TRBJ2-6

CDR3: ASSQESRGVSLQY
V: TRBV3-1/TRBV3-2
J: TRBJ2-7

CDR3: ASSVTEREGHDEQF
V: TRBV11-2
J: TRBJ2-1

CDR3: ASSKYREAF
V: TRBV28
J: TRBJ1-1

CDR3: ASSLPTGRGHEQY
V: TRBV27
J: TRBJ2-7

CDR3: ASGFGQAFTDTQY
V: TRBV12-5
J: TRBJ2-3

CDR3: ASSVRQGWGSNQPQH
V: TRBV2
J: TRBJ1-5

CDR3: ASSSPSAGGPYEQY
V: TRBV5-1
J: TRBJ2-7

CDR3: ASSSRSGQGDTEAF
V: TRBV9
J: TRBJ1-1

CDR3: ASKLGQGGYEQY
V: TRBV28
J: TRBJ2-7

CDR3: ASSLRGVYNEQF
V: TRBV7-3
J: TRBJ2-1

CDR3: ATSDPGHPTSYEQF
V: TRBV24-1
J: TRBJ2-1

CDR3: ASSYRGQGNGYT
V: TRBV6-5
J: TRBJ1-2

CDR3: ASSFEVTALLSGNTIY
V: TRBV11-3
J: TRBJ1-3

CDR3: ASSYSGPGDQALH
V: TRBV6-5
J: TRBJ1-6

CDR3: ASSLFGAGVITDTQY
V: TRBV7-9
J: TRBJ2-3

CDR3: ASSPPGTDLTSGTYEQY
V: TRBV18
J: TRBJ2-7

CDR3: ASSVDSNEQF
V: TRBV9
J: TRBJ2-1

CDR3: ASSGDRVLF
V: TRBV19
J: TRBJ1-4

CDR3: AWGLAGGGTEAF
V: TRBV30
J: TRBJ1-1